This TCR beta chain was captured in a study of cytomegalovirus exposure and HLA in healthy donors. Study summary: The early release's HLA-typed donors yielded roughly 85 million unique TCRs.

This CDR3 is 15 amino acids long. Per germline, CDR1 GTSNPN and CDR2 SVGIG (reference sequence). V shed 1 base and J 5 bases; nucleotides not matched to a gene: 6. Both 60 Vbeta primers and 13 Jbeta primers went into the PCR. The method was immunoSEQ multiplex PCR; TCRdb's version includes in-frame clones alone and lacks a portion of them. The table includes around 180,000 clones, about three quarters detected once. The origin of this receptor is a woman between 40 and 50 years old in good health and CMV-seronegative. What was sequenced was PBMCs. V and J are TRBV30 and TRBJ2-3, with 10 bases that match TRBD1. The CDR3 DNA follows: TGTGCCTGGAGTGCGACAGGGGGCGAGGGAGATACGCAGTATTTT. As protein: CAWSATGGEGDTQYF.